This T cell receptor beta chain was found in a study of blood T cell repertoires in COVID-19 (dated by TCRdb to the early 2020s). Regarding the research as a whole: Collaborator samples came from the United States, Italy and Spain and covered acute and convalescent phases of COVID-19. The material from the prospective study consisted of cDNA or gDNA derived from T cells, B-cell-depleted T cells, or PBMCs. Deeply sampled blood TCRbeta repertoires from subjects exposed to, actively infected with, or recovered from COVID-19 were included in the dataset. The repertoires were released in a freely available public database meant as a resource for research on the immune response to SARS-CoV-2. The samples were drawn from two sources: the first 160 participants of the ongoing ImmuneRACE study, and 950 to 1,500 subjects contributed by 6 global collaborators. Nearly every sample came with metadata listing a de-identified subject ID, COVID-19 status, age in years and sex. Where available, HLA class I and class II types were obtained from metadata supplied by the sample provider rather than from assay-based typing.

On this clone: The specificity of this receptor is unknown. Base qualities are not provided; no much larger clone lies one nucleotide away.

Whole blood was collected in K2EDTA tubes by collaborating institutions according to the institutions' own protocols. For TCRbeta analysis, collaborators shipped samples as frozen whole blood, isolated PBMCs, or DNA extracted from either of those sample types. Study-wide conclusions, independent of this receptor: Clinical and demographic metadata were provided uncurated, with the amount varying by source and participant.

Trimming leaves V shorter by 7 bases and J shorter by 5 bases, with the junction holding 10 bases beyond the gene matches. CDR1 and CDR2 are read off the germline V gene (reference sequence) as LNHDA and SQIVND. Taken from cysteine to phenylalanine, the CDR3 has 15 residues. Only the CDR3 part of the read is kept: 45 bases, read in frame from the first base. The immunoSEQ Assay, a bias-controlled multiplex PCR, was used to amplify TCRbeta CDR3 regions from genomic DNA. Per the authors' processing: Within the assay, amplification of reference gene primers was used to estimate how many nucleated cells each sample contained. To quantify the absolute abundance of each unique TCRbeta CDR3 rearrangement, sequence reads were collapsed and filtered. For each sample, productive Simpson clonality was calculated as the square root of Simpson's diversity index across productive rearrangements. The table was pulled from immuneACCESS by TCRdb, which kept in-frame rearrangements only. Such tables lose some clones; where checked, under half of the loss comes from unresolved V genes, and the rest has no known cause. V, J and clone size were drawn from that table, and D and trimming were deduced from the DNA. The sample table holds some 260,000 clones, of which approximately 91% were seen once. About 0.8% of the sample is taken by the ten largest.

The TCR originated in a woman aged 25-40 years with acute or convalescent COVID-19. The sequenced sample was peripheral blood. The rearrangement combines TRBV19 with TRBJ2-2; 7 bases in between match TRBD2. The nucleotide sequence is given as TGTGCCAGTACCTCTTTCGGGAGGATAACCGGGGAGCTGTTTTTT. This yields the protein CASTSFGRITGELFF.